What follows are 3 T cell receptor beta chains derived from one specimen sequenced in a study of blood T cell repertoires in COVID-19. Some clones are missing from TCRdb's copy, which holds only in-frame ones; the method was immunoSEQ multiplex PCR. Counted here are about 210,000 clones, approximately 84% occurring once; the ten biggest clones make up over 6%. The sample was peripheral blood. The receptor set was obtained from a woman of 80 years or more with COVID-19, enrolled during active disease.

The genes are TRBV29-1 and TRBJ1-1; D might be TRBD1 (5 bases). V was pared by 5 bases and J by 4 bases, with 14 bases between. In germline, CDR1 is SQVTM, CDR2 ANQGSEA. The CDR3 consists of 13 residues. The CDR3 nucleotides read TGCAGCGTTTTCGGGGGGGTGATCACTGAAGCTTTCTTT. Encoded protein: CSVFGGVITEAFF. The variable domain in full, completed from reference TRBV29-1 and TRBJ1-1, reads SAVISQKPSRDICQRGTSLTIQCQVDSQVTMMFWYRQQPGQSLTLIATANQGSEATYESGFVIDKFPISRPNLTFSTLTVSNMSPEDSSIYLCSVFGGVITEAFFGQGTRLTVV.

V and J are TRBV5-4 and TRBJ2-3; 10 bases are a match to TRBD1. Germline V gives CDR1 SGHNT, CDR2 YYREEE (reference sequence). With 3 bases clipped from V and 4 bases from J, the junction kept 5 bases outside the gene matches. The CDR3 has 15 amino acids. This chain's CDR3 is CASSSGQGHADTQYF. The CDR3 DNA reads as TGTGCCAGCAGCTCGGGACAGGGGCATGCAGATACGCAGTATTTT.

The rearrangement joins TRBV5-1 to TRBJ1-1, with 8 nucleotides matching TRBD1. This CDR3 contains 15 residues. Trimming took 0 bases from V and 5 from J; bases not matched to a gene: 6. Germline V CDR1 and CDR2: SGHRS, YFSETQ. The DNA of the CDR3 is TGCGCCAGCAGCTTGGAAGGACAGGGAGGAACTGAAGCTTTCTTT. Translation: CASSLEGQGGTEAFF.